This T cell receptor beta chain was documented in a study of identical twins. Via MiXCR, TCRdb re-called the 5' RACE reads, giving one row per CDR3 protein. Among about 100,000 distinct CDR3 sequences, about 6.1% were seen once, and the ten largest hold over 9.5%. This clonotype turned up a few times. Its matching antigen is unknown. Whole-study results and caveats: Invariant T cells like MAIT and iNKT could partly confound the zero-insertion analyses. Excess sharing between twins was weaker in beta out-of-frame sequences. Findings depended on cross-sectional statistics rather than tracking the same donors.

V shed 7 bases and J shed 6 bases, with 12 bases lying between them. Germline V gene lookup returns CDR1 MNHNS and CDR2 SASEGT. The length of the CDR3 is 12 residues. Sequenced sample: memory T cells sorted from blood. The chain couples TRBV6-1 to TRBJ1-2; D call uncertain. The clonotype comes from a woman between 50 and 59 years old in good health. The CDR3 spells CASTEERDGYTF. The CDR3 DNA follows: TGTGCCAGCACCGAGGAGAGAGATGGCTACACCTTC.